One sample yielded the 30 T cell receptor beta chains listed below, sequenced in a study of blood T cell repertoires in COVID-19. Using immunoSEQ multiplex PCR, the repertoire was profiled, and TCRdb retains in-frame clones only, with some absent. Found here are over 200,000 clones, roughly nine tenths of them singletons; the top ten hold 3.5% to 4%. The sample was PBMCs or T cells enriched from blood (not recorded which). Receptors were obtained from a woman aged 30 to 39 with acute COVID-19.

V and J are TRBV4-3 and TRBJ1-1; 8 nucleotides align to TRBD1. Germline CDR1 and CDR2: LGHNA and YSLEER. With 1 base clipped from V and 1 base from J, the junction kept 2 bases outside the gene matches. The CDR3 runs to 15 residues. This CDR3 is CASSQAGQGNTEAFF. CDR3 bases: TGCGCCAGCAGCCAAGCCGGACAGGGGAACACTGAAGCTTTCTTT.

V and J are TRBV2 and TRBJ2-7; 10 bases line up with TRBD1. CDR1 SNHLY and CDR2 FYNNEI come from the germline V gene. V was clipped by 4 bases and J by 9 bases; unmatched bases: 12. There are 15 residues in the CDR3. CDR3 region: CASSAEETGGTWQYF. The CDR3 DNA reads as TGTGCCAGCAGTGCTGAAGAGACAGGGGGCACTTGGCAGTACTTC.

This clone was counted a few times. V is TRBV5-8 and J is TRBJ1-1; 8 nucleotides line up with TRBD1. The CDR3 runs 14 residues. Trimming at V came to 6 bases and at J to 6 bases, leaving 10 bases not matched to a gene. CDR1 SGHTS and CDR2 YDEGEE come from the germline V gene. The CDR3 nucleotides are TGTGCCAGCACCATCCTCGGGGACAGGCCTGAAGCTTTCTTT. It translates to CASTILGDRPEAFF.

This clone is a singleton in its sample. The V call is TRBV30, the J call TRBJ2-7; 7 bases match TRBD1. Germline CDR1 reads GTSNPN; CDR2 reads SVGIG (reference sequence). Losses at the gene ends were 4 bases for V and 5 bases for J; bases not matched to a gene: 11. This CDR3 comprises 14 residues. This CDR3 reads CAWNDRAMLHEQYF. CDR3 bases: TGTGCCTGGAACGACAGGGCAATGCTCCACGAGCAGTACTTC.

This clone has a handful of counts. The rearrangement joins TRBV5-6 to TRBJ1-2; the D gene is possibly TRBD1 (5 bases). Germline V gene data show CDR1 as SGHDT and CDR2 as YYEEEE. V lost 0 bases and J lost 4, with 16 bases in between. This CDR3 has 16 amino acids. In DNA form, the CDR3 reads TGTGCCAGCAGCTTGGGAGCCACGGGACTTCTCTATGGCTACACCTTC. This gives the protein CASSLGATGLLYGYTF.

The genes are TRBV10-2 and TRBJ2-1, with 7 positions matching TRBD2. In germline, CDR1 is WSHSY, CDR2 SAAADI. J lost 5 bases, V lost 6 bases, and 4 bases had no gene match. The CDR3 sequence is 13 residues long. The CDR3 DNA sequence: TGCGCCAGCAGGGGGGGAGGGAACAATGAGCAGTTCTTC. Amino acid sequence: CASRGGGNNEQFF.

This clone was picked up a small number of times. V is TRBV4-3 and J is TRBJ1-2; a possible D gene is TRBD1 (6 bases). The germline CDR1 and CDR2 sequences are LGHNA and YSLEER. Trimming cost V 3 bases and J 3 bases, with 14 bases left between them. The CDR3 is 15 residues long. In nucleotides, the CDR3 is TGCGCCAGCAGCCAGGGGGAGACAGGATACTATGGCTACACCTTC. This gives the protein CASSQGETGYYGYTF.

The chain joins TRBV11-2 to TRBJ2-1; TRBD2 agrees at 7 bases. Germline CDR1 and CDR2: SGHAT and FQNNGV. The CDR3 is made up of 14 amino acids. J was trimmed by 6 bases and V by 5 bases; bases with no gene match: 7. CDR3 nucleotide sequence: TGTGCCAGCAGCCAAGGAGGACTAGTCAATGAGCAGTTCTTC. Protein: CASSQGGLVNEQFF.

V and J are TRBV25-1 and TRBJ1-6; D not resolved. The CDR3 totals 14 residues. V gave up 8 bases and J gave up 6 bases, with 14 bases separating them. Per germline, CDR1 MGHDK and CDR2 SYGVNS. The CDR3: CASDSGLPNSPLHF. In DNA, the CDR3 is TGTGCCAGCGACTCCGGACTGCCTAATTCACCCCTCCACTTT. Variable domain in full (rest from reference TRBV25-1 and TRBJ1-6): EADIYQTPRYLVIGTGKKITLECSQTMGHDKMYWYQQDPGMELHLIHYSYGVNSTEKGDLSSESTVSRIRTEHFPLTLESARPSHTSQYLCASDSGLPNSPLHFGNGTRLTVT.

V and J are TRBV12-3 or TRBV12-4 and TRBJ2-1, with TRBD2 identical over 8 bases. The CDR3 totals 13 residues. J was trimmed by 7 bases and V by 6 bases; bases with no gene match: 5. The CDR3 sequence: CASSPGGVNEQFF. CDR3 nucleotides: TGTGCCAGCAGCCCCGGGGGGGTGAATGAGCAGTTCTTC.

V is TRBV30 and J is TRBJ1-5, with TRBD1 matching over 8 bases. V shed 2 bases and J 6 bases; nucleotides not matched to a gene: 6. Germline V lookup: CDR1 GTSNPN, CDR2 SVGIG (reference sequence). The CDR3 has 14 residues. The CDR3 DNA sequence: TGTGCCTGGAGTTCAGGACAGGGCGGTCAGCCCCAGCATTTT. This codes for CAWSSGQGGQPQHF.

J is TRBJ2-3 and V is TRBV6-4; 12 positions agree with TRBD2. The CDR3 extends over 14 amino acids. CDR1 and CDR2 from the germline V gene are MRHNA and SNTAGT. The ends lost 4 bases at V and 4 bases at J; junction bases unmatched: 0. The CDR3 nucleotides read TGTGCCAGCAGTGGGACTAGCGGGGCAGATACGCAGTATTTT. This sequence encodes CASSGTSGADTQYF.

This clone was detected only a few times. The chain employs TRBV6-1 and TRBJ1-2, with D maybe TRBD1 (6 bases). Trimming removed 2 bases at V and 6 bases at J, with 16 bases between. The CDR3 loop spans 15 amino acids. Germline V gene sequence: CDR1 MNHNS, CDR2 SASEGT. The CDR3 nucleotides are TGTGCCAGCAGTGAACAGGGGACCCACCCTAATGGCTACACCTTC. Translated: CASSEQGTHPNGYTF.

V usage is TRBV7-9 and J usage is TRBJ2-1; perhaps TRBD2 as D (6 bases). This CDR3 spans 15 amino acids. Per germline, CDR1 SEHNR and CDR2 FQNEAQ (reference sequence). V lost 0 bases to trimming and J lost 10 bases, with 16 bases between them. The CDR3: CASSLASGGRREQFF. The CDR3 nucleotides read TGTGCCAGCAGCTTAGCGAGTGGGGGGAGGAGGGAGCAGTTCTTC.

J is TRBJ2-7 and V is TRBV4-2, with 8 bases matching TRBD2. The CDR3 loop spans 16 amino acids. With V trimmed by 0 bases and J by 2 bases, 6 bases remained unmatched. From germline, CDR1 is LGHNA and CDR2 YNFKEQ. This chain's CDR3 is CASSQDTSGGTYEQYF. DNA for the CDR3: TGTGCCAGCAGCCAAGATACCAGCGGGGGTACCTACGAGCAGTACTTC.

The V and J genes are TRBV15 and TRBJ2-3; D may be TRBD1 (5 bases). Trimming took 3 bases from V and 3 from J, leaving 13 bases between them. The CDR3 length is 15 residues. Germline CDR1 is LNHNV and CDR2 is YYDKDF (reference sequence). CDR3 sequence: CATSRWQGGTDTQYF. The CDR3 nucleotides read TGTGCCACCAGCAGGTGGCAGGGTGGAACAGATACGCAGTATTTT.

The V call is TRBV6-5, the J call TRBJ1-2; 7 bases fit TRBD1. V shed 6 bases and J 4 bases; nucleotides not matched to a gene: 11. Germline V gene sequence: CDR1 MNHEY, CDR2 SVGAGI. The CDR3 spans 15 residues. CDR3 bases: TGTGCCAGCAGACCTCGAAACAGGGGACTCTATGGCTACACCTTC. Protein: CASRPRNRGLYGYTF.

The rearrangement uses TRBV10-3 and TRBJ2-7; 10 bases are a match to TRBD1. J lost 5 bases, V lost 6 bases, and 7 bases had no gene match. Per the germline V gene, CDR1 is ENHRY and CDR2 is SYGVKD. CDR3 size: 14 residues. CDR3 DNA: TGTGCCATCAGGGGACAGGGGCTAGCAGACGAGCAGTACTTC. It encodes CAIRGQGLADEQYF.

V gene TRBV6-4 combines with J gene TRBJ1-3, with 9 bases lining up with TRBD1. V lost 6 bases, J lost 8 bases, and 8 bases stayed unmatched. There are 14 residues in the CDR3. Germline CDR1 reads MRHNA; CDR2 reads SNTAGT. The chain's CDR3 is CASRGRDRVDTIYF. The CDR3 region has the DNA TGTGCCAGCAGAGGGCGGGACAGGGTAGACACCATATATTTT.

The CDR3 nucleotides are TGTGCCAGCAGCCAGTCCGGGACAGGGCACCTCGAGCAGTACTTC. The encoded protein is CASSQSGTGHLEQYF. V usage is TRBV3-1 (or the pseudogene TRBV3-2) and J usage is TRBJ2-7, with 9 nucleotides matching TRBD1. The germline CDR1 and CDR2 sequences are LGHDT and YNNKEL (reference sequence). V dropped 3 bases and J dropped 6; count of bases not matched to a gene: 9. CDR3 size: 15 residues.

This clone was seen a single time. The V and J genes are TRBV19 and TRBJ2-1; the D gene is possibly TRBD2 (5 bases). There are 15 residues in the CDR3. V was shortened by 3 bases and J by 8 bases, with 17 bases between the two germline ends. Germline V gene sequence: CDR1 LNHDA, CDR2 SQIVND (reference sequence). The CDR3 loop reads CASSIGGYLAYEQFF. CDR3 bases: TGTGCCAGTAGTATCGGCGGGTATCTTGCTTATGAGCAGTTCTTC.

V is TRBV4-1 and J is TRBJ1-2; TRBD1 matches 9 bases. CDR1 and CDR2 from the germline V gene are MGHRA and YSYEKL. After removal of 3 bases from V and 6 bases from J, the junction contained 5 bases not matched to a gene. CDR3 length: 14 amino acids. The CDR3 reads CASSHLDRGNGYTF. The CDR3 nucleotides are TGCGCCAGCAGCCACCTCGACAGGGGGAATGGCTACACCTTC.

This chain connects TRBV19 to TRBJ1-2, with a weak D call TRBD1 (6 bases). From germline, CDR1 is LNHDA and CDR2 SQIVND (reference sequence). The CDR3 consists of 17 residues. Trimming removed 5 bases from V and 3 bases from J, with 22 bases in between. The DNA of the CDR3 is TGTGCCAGTAGTTATCCCCATTCCCCGACAGGAGACTATGGCTACACCTTC. Translation: CASSYPHSPTGDYGYTF.

This chain uses TRBV11-3 with TRBJ1-6, with 7 bases aligning to TRBD1. The CDR3 sequence is 14 residues long. The J segment lost 5 bases and the V segment lost 4 bases, leaving 2 bases of the junction unmatched. From germline, CDR1 is SGHNT and CDR2 YENEEA. As DNA, the CDR3 is TGTGCCAGCAGCTCAGGGACAGATAATTCACCCCTCCACTTT. The encoded protein is CASSSGTDNSPLHF.

The rearrangement joins TRBV10-3 to TRBJ2-7, with no clear D. CDR3 length: 14 amino acids. Trimming removed 2 bases at V and 2 bases at J, with 10 bases between. Germline CDR1 ENHRY, CDR2 SYGVKD. For the CDR3, the DNA is TGTGCCATCAGTGAGGAACTCTATACCTACGAGCAGTACTTC. As protein: CAISEELYTYEQYF.

The chain combines TRBV4-1 with TRBJ1-5, with TRBD1 as a possible D gene (6 bases). Germline loops: CDR1 MGHRA, CDR2 YSYEKL. V dropped 6 bases and J dropped 7 bases, with 16 bases sitting between them. This CDR3 region has 14 residues. The CDR3 bases are TGCGCCAGCAGGCCCGAGGGGGGGGTACAGCCCCAGCATTTT. Its translation: CASRPEGGVQPQHF.

The chain uses TRBV5-4 and TRBJ2-7, with TRBD1 matching 9 bases. CDR1 and CDR2 (germline): SGHNT, YYREEE (reference sequence). Germline trimming cut 0 bases from V and 3 bases from J; bases unmatched to any gene: 1. The CDR3 extends over 14 amino acids. Here the CDR3 reads CASSLGDRVYEQYF. CDR3 DNA: TGTGCCAGCAGCTTGGGGGACAGGGTCTACGAGCAGTACTTC.

The chain employs TRBV27 and TRBJ2-3; TRBD2 matches at 9 bases. Germline CDR1 and CDR2: MNHEY and SMNVEV (reference sequence). V was clipped by 8 bases and J by 0 bases; unmatched bases: 9. The CDR3 totals 16 residues. Here the CDR3 reads CASGISGGASTDTQYF. The CDR3 DNA is TGTGCCAGCGGAATTAGCGGGGGCGCTAGCACAGATACGCAGTATTTT.

The V gene is TRBV4-1, the J gene TRBJ2-1; TRBD2 agrees at 13 bases. The CDR3 runs 16 residues. Germline CDR1 reads MGHRA; CDR2 reads YSYEKL. J was trimmed by 4 bases and V by 3 bases; bases with no gene match: 3. The CDR3 coding sequence is TGCGCCAGCAGCCAGACTAGCGGGGGGTCGTACAATGAGCAGTTCTTC. It translates to CASSQTSGGSYNEQFF.

V and J are TRBV18 and TRBJ1-1; 8 positions match TRBD1. Germline CDR1 KGHSH, CDR2 LQKENI. This CDR3 region has 13 residues. V lost 3 bases, J lost 5 bases, and 2 bases stayed unmatched. The DNA for the CDR3 is TGTGCCAGCTCACCCGACAGGGGAACTGAAGCTTTCTTT. Its protein product is CASSPDRGTEAFF.